Below, 20 T cell receptor beta chains from the same sample are listed, as sequenced in a study of cytotoxic CD8 clonotypes in ibrutinib-treated CLL. Clones were sequenced by immunoSEQ multiplex PCR, and TCRdb holds only the in-frame ones, with some missing. The table lists fewer than 90,000 clones, more than 60% of them singletons. The sample in question was PBMCs, obtained after 12 months of ibrutinib treatment. The origin of the receptors is a human donor with chronic lymphocytic leukemia.

The chain links TRBV14 to TRBJ1-4; weak D call: TRBD1 (5 bases). The CDR3 runs to 13 residues. Germline lookup yields CDR1 SGHDN and CDR2 FVKESK. The V end was cut by 4 bases, the J end by 11 bases, with 14 bases between. The DNA for the CDR3 is TGTGCCAGCAGCCCGCGACGGGGCTCCAAACTGTTTTTT. Amino acids: CASSPRRGSKLFF.

The chain recombines TRBV29-1 with TRBJ1-1, with TRBD1 as a possible D gene (5 bases). Trimming stripped 5 bases from V and 1 base from J, with 11 bases between. CDR3 length: 13 amino acids. The germline V gene has CDR1 SQVTM and CDR2 ANQGSEA. CDR3 DNA: TGCAGCGTTCTGGGGCAGACGAACACTGAAGCTTTCTTT. This translates into CSVLGQTNTEAFF.

V gene TRBV5-3 combines with J gene TRBJ1-5; TRBD1 is a possible D gene (5 bases). TRBV5-3 is an ORF, with its function uncertain. V shed 5 bases and J shed 3 bases, with 12 bases lying between them. The CDR3 covers 14 residues. The CDR3 sequence is CARRLDSYNQPQHF. CDR3 DNA: TGTGCCAGAAGACTCGACAGCTACAATCAGCCCCAGCATTTT.

This chain uses TRBV5-4 with TRBJ1-5; no clear D. The CDR3 covers 13 residues. V lost 3 bases and J lost 7, with 11 bases in between. Germline V gene lookup returns CDR1 SGHNT and CDR2 YYREEE (reference sequence). CDR3 nucleotides: TGTGCCAGCAGCTCCTCAGGTAAACAGCCCCAGCATTTT. Its translation: CASSSSGKQPQHF.

V gene TRBV12-5 combines with J gene TRBJ2-2, with TRBD1 matching over 9 bases. The trim removed 5 bases at V and 4 bases at J, leaving 11 bases unmatched. Germline-derived CDR1 and CDR2 are LGHNT and FRNRAP. The CDR3 extends over 17 amino acids. The CDR3 protein is CASGPIPGQGSTGELFF. CDR3 DNA sequence: TGTGCTAGTGGTCCTATTCCCGGACAGGGGAGCACCGGGGAGCTGTTTTTT.

The chain combines TRBV13 with TRBJ2-3, with D possibly called TRBD1 or TRBD2 (5 bases each). V lost 5 bases to trimming and J lost 0 bases, with 12 bases between them. The CDR3 has 15 amino acids. From germline, CDR1 is PRHDT and CDR2 FYEKMQ (reference sequence). The CDR3 reads CASSHRDGSTDTQYF. The CDR3 DNA is TGTGCCAGCAGCCATCGGGACGGAAGCACAGATACGCAGTATTTT.

This clone came up once. This chain uses TRBV11-2 with TRBJ1-2; unclear D gene. Trimming cost V 3 bases and J 8 bases, with 19 bases left between them. Germline V CDR1 and CDR2: SGHAT, FQNNGV. The CDR3 sequence is 15 residues long. This CDR3 is CASSLSAVPKEGYTF. CDR3 DNA sequence: TGTGCCAGCAGCTTGTCGGCAGTTCCCAAAGAGGGCTACACCTTC.

The V and J genes are TRBV5-1 and TRBJ1-1, with a weak D call TRBD1 (6 bases). Trimming cost V 4 bases and J 5 bases, with 12 bases left between them. Germline CDR1 reads SGHRS; CDR2 reads YFSETQ. The CDR3 spans 13 residues. The CDR3 DNA is TGCGCCAGCAGCCCGCGGAGGGGGACTGAAGCTTTCTTT. This codes for CASSPRRGTEAFF.

The chain is built from TRBV5-5 and TRBJ1-1; tentative D call: TRBD1 (5 bases). The CDR3 is 16 residues long. Looked up from germline, CDR1 is SGHKS and CDR2 is YYEKEE (reference sequence). The V end was cut by 0 bases, the J end by 5 bases, with 17 bases between. In DNA, the CDR3 is TGTGCCAGCAGCTTGGTTGGGGCGCTCTTGGGGACTGAAGCTTTCTTT. Translation gives CASSLVGALLGTEAFF.

This clone was counted between two and nine times. This rearrangement joins TRBV2 to TRBJ1-5; TRBD1 might be the D (5 bases). CDR1 and CDR2 from the germline V gene are SNHLY and FYNNEI. The length of the CDR3 is 13 residues. Trimming took off 5 bases at V and 4 bases at J, with 9 bases between the two ends. DNA of the CDR3: TGTGCCAGCAGTCCCCAGGGTAATCAGCCCCAGCATTTT. It codes for CASSPQGNQPQHF.

This sequence joins TRBV19 and TRBJ2-3, with 11 bases lining up with TRBD2. V was clipped by 0 bases and J by 3 bases; unmatched bases: 11. CDR1 and CDR2 (germline): LNHDA, SQIVND (reference sequence). The CDR3 is 19 residues long. CDR3 bases: TGTGCCAGTAGTATAGACCGGTCTAGCGGGGGGTTTCTGACAGATACGCAGTATTTT. Amino acid sequence: CASSIDRSSGGFLTDTQYF.

The gene calls are TRBV7-7 and TRBJ2-7; 7 bases are a match to TRBD1. This CDR3 comprises 15 residues. The ends lost 1 base at V and 2 bases at J; junction bases unmatched: 5. From germline, CDR1 is SSHAT and CDR2 FNYEAQ (reference sequence). CDR3 bases: TGTGCCAGCAGCTTAGGATTCGGGACAGCCTACGAGCAGTACTTC. This translates into CASSLGFGTAYEQYF.

This chain joins TRBV5-4 and TRBJ2-2; a possible D gene is TRBD1 (6 bases). The CDR3 loop spans 15 amino acids. V dropped 4 bases and J dropped 1 base, with 11 bases sitting between them. Germline V gene lookup returns CDR1 SGHNT and CDR2 YYREEE (reference sequence). The chain's CDR3 is CASSPGTQNTGELFF. In DNA, the CDR3 is TGTGCCAGCAGCCCCGGGACACAGAACACCGGGGAGCTGTTTTTT.

This clone was seen more than once but under ten times. The chain links TRBV14 to TRBJ1-2; 8 bases align to TRBD1. Germline V gene sequence: CDR1 SGHDN, CDR2 FVKESK. The CDR3 spans 15 residues. The V and J ends lost 0 bases and 4 bases, in that order; junction bases with no gene match: 4. This CDR3 is CASSQDRGPGYGYTF. The CDR3 DNA sequence: TGTGCCAGCAGCCAAGACAGGGGGCCAGGCTATGGCTACACCTTC. Full variable domain (outside the CDR3, taken from reference TRBV14 and TRBJ1-2): EAGVTQFPSHSVIEKGQTVTLRCDPISGHDNLYWYRRVMGKEIKFLLHFVKESKQDESGMPNNRFLAERTGGTYSTLKVQPAELEDSGVYFCASSQDRGPGYGYTFGSGTRLTVV.

The rearrangement links TRBV20-1 to TRBJ1-1; D is undetermined. This CDR3 comprises 11 residues. V lost 3 bases and J 0 bases, leaving 2 bases between the germline ends. Per the germline V gene, CDR1 is DFQATT and CDR2 is SNEGSKA (reference sequence). This chain's CDR3 is CSASLNTEAFF. The CDR3 DNA reads as TGCAGTGCTAGTCTGAACACTGAAGCTTTCTTT.

This clone has only one observation. For the CDR3, the DNA is TGTGCCTGGTGGGACAGGGGGGTCCCATACAATGAGCAGTTCTTC. Its translation: CAWWDRGVPYNEQFF. The chain uses TRBV30 and TRBJ2-1; 11 bases are a match to TRBD1. Germline V gene data show CDR1 as GTSNPN and CDR2 as SVGIG (reference sequence). This CDR3 is built from 15 residues. V shed 5 bases and J 4 bases; nucleotides not matched to a gene: 7. Full variable domain (remainder filled in from reference TRBV30 and TRBJ2-1): SQTIHQWPATLVQPVGSPLSLECTVEGTSNPNLYWYRQAAGRGLQLLFYSVGIGQISSEVPQNLSASRPQDRQFILSSKKLLLSDSGFYLCAWWDRGVPYNEQFFGPGTRLTVL.

The chain carries TRBV6-1 and TRBJ1-5; 8 positions match TRBD1. This CDR3 spans 14 amino acids. Germline values: CDR1 MNHNS, CDR2 SASEGT. Trimming at V came to 6 bases and at J to 6 bases, leaving 7 bases not matched to a gene. The CDR3 is CASSGQGASQPQHF. The DNA of the CDR3 is TGTGCCAGCAGCGGGCAGGGGGCATCTCAGCCCCAGCATTTT.

This clone has just one count. The rearrangement links TRBV14 to TRBJ2-5; D gene uncertain. Trimming cost V 0 bases and J 7 bases, with 6 bases left between them. The CDR3 extends over 12 amino acids. CDR1 is SGHDN, CDR2 FVKESK, per germline. CDR3 sequence reads: CASSQDPRTQYF. The DNA of the CDR3 is TGTGCCAGCAGCCAAGACCCGAGGACCCAGTACTTC.

The genes are TRBV19 and TRBJ1-4; no reliable D call. This CDR3 spans 15 amino acids. CDR1 LNHDA and CDR2 SQIVND come from the germline V gene (reference sequence). V lost 2 bases to trimming and J lost 7 bases, with 14 bases between them. The CDR3 DNA is TGTGCCAGTAGTATAACTAAAGGGCTTAGTGAAAAACTGTTTTTT. Translating gives CASSITKGLSEKLFF.

This sequence joins TRBV7-2 and TRBJ1-5, with D possibly TRBD1 on 6 matching bases. Germline loops: CDR1 SGHTA, CDR2 FQGNSA. CDR3 size: 19 residues. Between the trimmed V and J ends, which lost 2 bases and 2 bases, there was a span of 22 bases. As DNA, the CDR3 is TGTGCCAGCAGCTTATTTTTCCCCGCAGGGGCGTCAGGCAATCAGCCCCAGCATTTT. Translation gives CASSLFFPAGASGNQPQHF.